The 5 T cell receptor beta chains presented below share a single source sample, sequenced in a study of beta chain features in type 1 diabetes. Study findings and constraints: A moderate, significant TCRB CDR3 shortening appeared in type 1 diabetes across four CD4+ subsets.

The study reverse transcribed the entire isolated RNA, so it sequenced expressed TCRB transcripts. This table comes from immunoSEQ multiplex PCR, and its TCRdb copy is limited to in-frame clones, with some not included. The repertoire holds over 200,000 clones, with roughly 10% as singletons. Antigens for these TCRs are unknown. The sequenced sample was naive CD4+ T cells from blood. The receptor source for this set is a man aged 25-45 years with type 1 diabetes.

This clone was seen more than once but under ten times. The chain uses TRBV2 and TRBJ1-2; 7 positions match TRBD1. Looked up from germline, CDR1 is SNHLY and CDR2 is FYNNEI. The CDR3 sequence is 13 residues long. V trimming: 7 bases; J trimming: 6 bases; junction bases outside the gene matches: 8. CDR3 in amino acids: CASNEGAHHGYTF. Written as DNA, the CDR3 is TGTGCCAGCAATGAGGGGGCGCATCATGGCTACACCTTC.

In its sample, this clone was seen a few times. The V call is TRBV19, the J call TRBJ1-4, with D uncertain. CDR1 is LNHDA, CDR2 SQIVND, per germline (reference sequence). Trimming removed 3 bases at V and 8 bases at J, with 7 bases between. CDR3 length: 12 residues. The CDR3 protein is CASSIRQEKLFF. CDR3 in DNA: TGTGCCAGTAGTATCAGGCAAGAAAAACTGTTTTTT.

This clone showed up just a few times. This CDR3 reads CASRLGQLSETQYF. In nucleotides, the CDR3 is TGTGCCAGCAGGCTCGGACAGCTTTCTGAGACCCAGTACTTC. This rearrangement joins TRBV28 to TRBJ2-5, with TRBD1 as a possible D gene (6 bases). V gave up 6 bases and J gave up 5 bases, with 16 bases separating them. This CDR3 has 14 residues. Looked up from germline, CDR1 is MDHEN and CDR2 is SYDVKM. Full variable domain (remainder filled in from reference TRBV28 and TRBJ2-5): DVKVTQSSRYLVKRTGEKVFLECVQDMDHENMFWYRQDPGLGLRLIYFSYDVKMKEKGDIPEGYSVSREKKERFSLILESASTNQTSMYLCASRLGQLSETQYFGPGTRLLVL.

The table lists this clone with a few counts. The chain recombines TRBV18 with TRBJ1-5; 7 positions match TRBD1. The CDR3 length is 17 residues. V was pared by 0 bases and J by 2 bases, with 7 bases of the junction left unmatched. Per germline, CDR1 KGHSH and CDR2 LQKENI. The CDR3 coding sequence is TGTGCCAGCTCACCACCGGGCAGGGGGTTTGGCAATCAGCCCCAGCATTTT. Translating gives CASSPPGRGFGNQPQHF.

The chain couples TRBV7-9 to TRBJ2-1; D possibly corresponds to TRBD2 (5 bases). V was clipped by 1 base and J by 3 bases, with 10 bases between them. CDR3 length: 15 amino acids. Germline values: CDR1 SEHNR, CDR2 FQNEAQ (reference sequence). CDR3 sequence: CASSLGGSGYNEQFF. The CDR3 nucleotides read TGTGCCAGCAGCTTAGGCGGGTCTGGCTACAATGAGCAGTTCTTC.